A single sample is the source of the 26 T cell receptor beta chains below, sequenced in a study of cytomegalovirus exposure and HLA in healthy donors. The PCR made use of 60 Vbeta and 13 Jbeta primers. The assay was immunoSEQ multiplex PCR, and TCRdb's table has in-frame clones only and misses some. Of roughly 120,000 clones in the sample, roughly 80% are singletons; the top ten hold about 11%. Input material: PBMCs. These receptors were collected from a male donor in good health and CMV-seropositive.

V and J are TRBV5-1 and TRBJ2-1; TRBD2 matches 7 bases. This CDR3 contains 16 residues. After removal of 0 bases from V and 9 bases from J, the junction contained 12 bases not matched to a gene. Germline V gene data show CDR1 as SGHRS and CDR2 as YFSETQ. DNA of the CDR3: TGCGCCAGCAGCTTGGGGTTCGAGCGGGGCTTGAGTGAGCAGTTCTTC. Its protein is CASSLGFERGLSEQFF. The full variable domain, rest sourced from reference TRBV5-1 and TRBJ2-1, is KAGVTQTPRYLIKTRGQQVTLSCSPISGHRSVSWYQQTPGQGLQFLFEYFSETQRNKGNFPGRFSGRQFSNSRSEMNVSTLELGDSALYLCASSLGFERGLSEQFFGPGTRLTVL.

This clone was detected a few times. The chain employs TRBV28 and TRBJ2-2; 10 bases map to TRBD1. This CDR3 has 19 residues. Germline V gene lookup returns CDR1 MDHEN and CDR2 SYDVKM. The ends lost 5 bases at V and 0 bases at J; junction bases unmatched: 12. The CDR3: CASSGTGESVRTNTGELFF. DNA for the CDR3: TGTGCCAGCAGTGGGACAGGGGAGTCGGTTCGGACGAACACCGGGGAGCTGTTTTTT. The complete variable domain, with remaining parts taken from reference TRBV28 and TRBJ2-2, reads DVKVTQSSRYLVKRTGEKVFLECVQDMDHENMFWYRQDPGLGLRLIYFSYDVKMKEKGDIPEGYSVSREKKERFSLILESASTNQTSMYLCASSGTGESVRTNTGELFFGEGSRLTVL.

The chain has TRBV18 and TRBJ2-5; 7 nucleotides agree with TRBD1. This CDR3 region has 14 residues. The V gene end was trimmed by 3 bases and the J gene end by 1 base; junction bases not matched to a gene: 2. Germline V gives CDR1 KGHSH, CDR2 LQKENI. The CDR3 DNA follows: TGTGCCAGCTCACCTAGGGGGCGCCAAGAGACCCAGTACTTC. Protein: CASSPRGRQETQYF.

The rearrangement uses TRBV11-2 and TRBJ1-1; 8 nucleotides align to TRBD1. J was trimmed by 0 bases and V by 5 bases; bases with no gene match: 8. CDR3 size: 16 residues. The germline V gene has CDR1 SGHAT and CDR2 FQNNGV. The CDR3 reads CASSARQGNLNTEAFF. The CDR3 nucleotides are TGTGCCAGCAGCGCGCGACAGGGGAATTTGAACACTGAAGCTTTCTTT.

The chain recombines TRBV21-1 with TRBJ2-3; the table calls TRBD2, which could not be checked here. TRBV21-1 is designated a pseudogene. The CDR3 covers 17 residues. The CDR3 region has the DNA TGTGCCAGCAGCAAAGTGTTTGGCGGTCCTTGCACAGATACGCAGTATTTT. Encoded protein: CASSKVFGGPCTDTQYF.

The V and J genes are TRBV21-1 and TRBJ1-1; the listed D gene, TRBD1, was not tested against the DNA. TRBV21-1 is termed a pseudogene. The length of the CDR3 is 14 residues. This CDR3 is CASPGQGPDTEAFF. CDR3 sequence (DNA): TGTGCCAGCCCGGGACAGGGGCCGGACACTGAAGCTTTCTTT.

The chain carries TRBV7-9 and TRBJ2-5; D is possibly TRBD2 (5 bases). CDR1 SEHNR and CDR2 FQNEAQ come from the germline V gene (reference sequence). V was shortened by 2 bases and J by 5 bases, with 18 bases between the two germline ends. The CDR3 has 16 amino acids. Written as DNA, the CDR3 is TGTGCCAGCAGCTTACCCATAGCGAGCCCCCGGGAGACCCAGTACTTC. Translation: CASSLPIASPRETQYF.

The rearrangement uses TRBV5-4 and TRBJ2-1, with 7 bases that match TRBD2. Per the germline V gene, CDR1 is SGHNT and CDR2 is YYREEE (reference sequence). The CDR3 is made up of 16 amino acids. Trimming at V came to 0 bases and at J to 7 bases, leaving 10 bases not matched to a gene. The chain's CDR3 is CASSLGGGRVENEQFF. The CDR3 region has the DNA TGTGCCAGCAGCTTGGGCGGCGGGAGAGTAGAAAATGAGCAGTTCTTC.

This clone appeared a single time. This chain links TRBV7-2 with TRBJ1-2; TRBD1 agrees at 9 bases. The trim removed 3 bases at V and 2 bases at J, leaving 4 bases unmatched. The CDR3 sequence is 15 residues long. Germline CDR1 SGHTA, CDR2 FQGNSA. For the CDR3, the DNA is TGTGCCAGCAGCTTCCGGGACAGGGACAACTATGGCTACACCTTC. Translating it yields CASSFRDRDNYGYTF.

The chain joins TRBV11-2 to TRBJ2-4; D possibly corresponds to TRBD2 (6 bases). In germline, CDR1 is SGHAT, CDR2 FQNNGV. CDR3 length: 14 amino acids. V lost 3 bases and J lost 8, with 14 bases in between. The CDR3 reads CASSFGASGDIQYF. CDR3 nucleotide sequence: TGTGCCAGCAGCTTTGGGGCCTCGGGGGACATTCAGTACTTC.

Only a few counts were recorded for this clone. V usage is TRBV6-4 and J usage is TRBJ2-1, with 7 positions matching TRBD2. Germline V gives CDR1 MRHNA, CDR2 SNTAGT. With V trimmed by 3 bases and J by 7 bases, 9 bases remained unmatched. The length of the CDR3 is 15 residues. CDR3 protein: CASSEGSGEGNEQFF. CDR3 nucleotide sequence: TGTGCCAGCAGTGAGGGCAGCGGGGAAGGAAATGAGCAGTTCTTC.

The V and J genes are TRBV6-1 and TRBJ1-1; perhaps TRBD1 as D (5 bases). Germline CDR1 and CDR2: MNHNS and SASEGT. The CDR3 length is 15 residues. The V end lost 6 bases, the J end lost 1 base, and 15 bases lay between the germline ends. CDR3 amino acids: CASRSLEGPNTEAFF. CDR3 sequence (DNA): TGTGCCAGCAGAAGTCTGGAGGGGCCGAACACTGAAGCTTTCTTT.

The CDR3 here is CASSGLLEETQYF. In DNA form, the CDR3 reads TGTGCCAGCAGCGGGCTTTTAGAAGAGACCCAGTACTTC. This rearrangement joins TRBV11-1 to TRBJ2-5; unclear D gene. The CDR3 loop spans 13 amino acids. Trimming took off 5 bases at V and 3 bases at J, with 10 bases between the two ends. Germline CDR1 is SGHAT and CDR2 is FQDESV (reference sequence).

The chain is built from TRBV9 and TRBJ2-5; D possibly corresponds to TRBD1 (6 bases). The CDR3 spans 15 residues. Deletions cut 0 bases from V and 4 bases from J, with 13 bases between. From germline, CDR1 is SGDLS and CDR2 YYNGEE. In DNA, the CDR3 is TGTGCCAGCAGCGTAGCTCCAGGGGATGGAGAGACCCAGTACTTC. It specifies CASSVAPGDGETQYF.

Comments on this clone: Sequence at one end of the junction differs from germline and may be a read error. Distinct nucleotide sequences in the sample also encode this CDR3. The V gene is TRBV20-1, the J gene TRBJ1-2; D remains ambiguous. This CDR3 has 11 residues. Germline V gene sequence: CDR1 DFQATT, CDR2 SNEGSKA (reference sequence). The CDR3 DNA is TGCAGTGCTGGAATTTCGAGGAGCTACACTTTC. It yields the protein CSAGISRSYTF.

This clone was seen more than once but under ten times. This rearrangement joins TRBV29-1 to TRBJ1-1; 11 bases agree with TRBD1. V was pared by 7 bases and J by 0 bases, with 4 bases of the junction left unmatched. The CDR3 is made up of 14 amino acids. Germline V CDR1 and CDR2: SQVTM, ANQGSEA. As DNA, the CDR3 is TGCAGCGCTTGGACAGGGGGCATGAACACTGAAGCTTTCTTT. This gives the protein CSAWTGGMNTEAFF.

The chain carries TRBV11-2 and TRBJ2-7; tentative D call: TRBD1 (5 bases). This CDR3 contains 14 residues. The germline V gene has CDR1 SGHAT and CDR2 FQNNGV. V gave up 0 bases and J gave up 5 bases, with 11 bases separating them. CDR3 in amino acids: CASSLDGRAHEQYF. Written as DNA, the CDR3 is TGTGCCAGCAGCTTAGATGGCAGGGCCCACGAGCAGTACTTC.

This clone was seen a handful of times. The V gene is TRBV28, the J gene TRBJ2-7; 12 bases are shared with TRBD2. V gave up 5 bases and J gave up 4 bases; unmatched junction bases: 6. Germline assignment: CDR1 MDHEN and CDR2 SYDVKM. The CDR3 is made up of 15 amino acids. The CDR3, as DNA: TGTGCCAGCAGTCGACTAGCGGGAGACCCTTACGAGCAGTACTTC. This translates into CASSRLAGDPYEQYF.

Written as DNA, the CDR3 is TGTGCCAGCAGCCCTGGGAGCGGGAGAACGGATACGCAGTATTTT. Its translation is CASSPGSGRTDTQYF. The rearrangement joins TRBV7-9 to TRBJ2-3, with 8 bases that match TRBD2. The germline V gene has CDR1 SEHNR and CDR2 FQNEAQ (reference sequence). The CDR3 is 15 amino acids. With 5 bases clipped from V and 6 bases from J, the junction kept 10 bases outside the gene matches.

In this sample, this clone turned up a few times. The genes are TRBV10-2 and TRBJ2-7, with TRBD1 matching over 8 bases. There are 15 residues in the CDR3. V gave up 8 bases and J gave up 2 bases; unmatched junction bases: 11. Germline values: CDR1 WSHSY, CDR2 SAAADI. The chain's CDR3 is CASDAQGQGPYEQYF. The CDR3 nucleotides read TGCGCCAGCGATGCACAAGGACAGGGACCCTACGAGCAGTACTTC.

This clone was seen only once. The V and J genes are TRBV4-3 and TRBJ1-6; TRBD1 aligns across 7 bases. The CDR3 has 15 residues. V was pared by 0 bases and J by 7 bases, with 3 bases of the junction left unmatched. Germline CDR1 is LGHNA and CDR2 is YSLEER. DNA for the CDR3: TGCGCCAGCAGCCAAGAGACAGGGCAGAATTCACCCCTCCACTTT. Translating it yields CASSQETGQNSPLHF.

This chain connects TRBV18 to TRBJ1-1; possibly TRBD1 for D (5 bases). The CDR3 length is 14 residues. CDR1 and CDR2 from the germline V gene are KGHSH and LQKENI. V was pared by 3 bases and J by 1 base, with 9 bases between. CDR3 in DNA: TGTGCCAGCTCACCGATGGGGGGGAACACTGAAGCTTTCTTT. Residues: CASSPMGGNTEAFF.

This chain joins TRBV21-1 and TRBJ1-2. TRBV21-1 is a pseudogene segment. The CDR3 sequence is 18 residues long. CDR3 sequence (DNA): TGTGCCAGCAGCCCAAAGGGAGGGCAGAGTGGAATAAACTATGGCTACACCTTC. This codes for CASSPKGGQSGINYGYTF.

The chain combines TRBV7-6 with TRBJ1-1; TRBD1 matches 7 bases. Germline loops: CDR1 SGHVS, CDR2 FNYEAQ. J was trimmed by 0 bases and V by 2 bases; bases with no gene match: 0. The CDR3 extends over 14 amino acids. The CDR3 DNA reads TGTGCCAGCAGCTTAACAGGGGTGAACACTGAAGCTTTCTTT. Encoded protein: CASSLTGVNTEAFF.

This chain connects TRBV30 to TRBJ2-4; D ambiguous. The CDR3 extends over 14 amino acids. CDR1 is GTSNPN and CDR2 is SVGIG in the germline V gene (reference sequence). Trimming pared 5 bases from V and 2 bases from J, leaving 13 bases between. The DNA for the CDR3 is TGTGCCTGGGCGGCAAAGTGGACCAAAAACATTCAGTACTTC. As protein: CAWAAKWTKNIQYF.

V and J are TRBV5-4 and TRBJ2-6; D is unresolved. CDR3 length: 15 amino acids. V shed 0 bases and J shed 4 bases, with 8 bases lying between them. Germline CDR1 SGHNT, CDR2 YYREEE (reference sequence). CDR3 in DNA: TGTGCCAGCAGCTTGGCAGGCGCCGGGGCCAACGTCCTGACTTTC. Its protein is CASSLAGAGANVLTF.